The 2 T cell receptor beta chains below all came from one sample that was sequenced in a study of a mutant IDH1 vaccine in newly diagnosed glioma. Repertoires were generated with immunoSEQ multiplex PCR, while TCRdb's copy carries only in-frame clones and drops some. Here the sample spans about 59,000 clones, more than 85% being singletons. Time point in this sample: baseline, week 1 (first vaccination visit). The treatment here: pre-vaccination baseline after standard-of-care therapy. This material consisted of PBMCs, taken from a glioma patient treated with radiotherapy, temozolomide or both. These receptors were obtained from a man between 45 and 60 years old with glioma.

V is TRBV7-3 and J is TRBJ2-2, with D possibly TRBD2 on 5 matching bases. Trimming took off 5 bases at V and 3 bases at J, with 13 bases between the two ends. Per germline, CDR1 SGHTA and CDR2 FQGTGA. The CDR3 is 15 amino acids. The CDR3 DNA reads as TGTGCCAGCAGCCCCTCGCTCGGGGACACCGGGGAGCTGTTTTTT. It specifies CASSPSLGDTGELFF.

This clone occurred once. The chain is built from TRBV27 and TRBJ2-1, with 7 bases identical to TRBD1. Germline CDR1 MNHEY, CDR2 SMNVEV (reference sequence). The CDR3 is made up of 15 amino acids. J was trimmed by 0 bases and V by 4 bases; bases with no gene match: 3. CDR3 sequence (DNA): TGTGCCAGCAGTTCGGGACAGTACTCCTACAATGAGCAGTTCTTC. Translation: CASSSGQYSYNEQFF.